This T cell receptor beta chain was retrieved from a study of shared clonotypes between healthy human individuals. Original processing notes: ImmunoSEQ gave junction-only sequences without quality scores, so filtering differed. Some clones are missing from TCRdb's copy, which holds only in-frame ones; the method was immunoSEQ multiplex PCR. V and J calls and clone size are given by that table; D and trimming were obtained from the DNA. The sample includes approximately 620,000 clones, approximately 97% seen only once; the top ten take less than 0.065%. With regard to this clone: No antigen is known for it.

Study results and limitations: An anticipated effect of sequencing depth on clonotype sharing among donors was recognized.

The clonotype comes from a woman aged 30 to 39 in good health. The specimen was naive CD4+ T cells sorted from blood. The subset: CD45RA+ positively selected.

CDR3 sequence (DNA): TGTGCCAGCAGCTTAGGGGGACTAGCGGCCATTCAAACCTACGAGCAGTACTTC. Its translation: CASSLGGLAAIQTYEQYF. The gene calls are TRBV13 and TRBJ2-7, with 11 bases identical to TRBD2. The ends lost 0 bases at V and 2 bases at J; junction bases unmatched: 9. The germline gives CDR1 PRHDT, CDR2 FYEKMQ (reference sequence). The CDR3 runs 18 residues.